This T cell receptor (beta chain) came from a study of beta chain features in type 1 diabetes. Study-level information: The study found patients and healthy donors alike in age, gender and cell yields.

The V gene's germline CDR1 is SEHNR and CDR2 FQNEAQ (reference sequence). Trimming took off 1 base at V and 1 base at J, with 17 bases between the two ends. CDR3 size: 19 residues. Every bit of the isolated RNA underwent reverse transcription, so sequencing read expressed TCRB transcripts. Using immunoSEQ multiplex PCR, the repertoire was profiled, and TCRdb retains in-frame clones only, with some absent. The repertoire includes under 90,000 clones, around 32% of them detected once, and around 0.5% sits in the top ten. Sequenced: stem cell memory CD4+ T cells from blood. The V gene is TRBV7-9, the J gene TRBJ2-6; D may be TRBD1 (6 bases). This clonotype originated in a woman aged 18-29 years in good health. The CDR3 nucleotides read TGTGCCAGCAGCTTAGATTGGGGGCGTGGGGCGTCTGGGGCCAACGTCCTGACTTTC. Translation: CASSLDWGRGASGANVLTF.